This T cell receptor beta chain was identified during a study of follicular helper T cells after annual influenza vaccination (dated by TCRdb to the late 2010s). In the study overall: Blood was collected on days 0, 7 and 28 after each seasonal influenza vaccination. Some subjects were followed across successive annual vaccinations spanning the 2013-2014, 2014-2015 and 2015-2016 seasons to study recall of cTfh clones. Multi-year samples were available from six subjects, with four subjects covering two vaccination seasons and two subjects covering three seasons. One week after vaccination, a second recruited cohort of 12 to 13 subjects (Table S1) displayed a similar ICOS+CD38+ cTfh response. The 2013-2014 samples were cryopreserved, while the 2015 samples were processed right after collection.

V drops 2 bases and J drops 2 bases, leaving 2 bases in between. CDR1 and CDR2 (SGHDT, YYEEEE) derive from the germline V gene. The CDR3, cysteine through phenylalanine, is 12 amino acids long. The read is trimmed to its CDR3 DNA, 36 bases read in frame from base 1. Points on this clone: The specificity of this receptor is unknown. The record has no base qualities; no much larger clone is one base away.

The time point label here, explained by the study, means: 2015-2016 season, pre-vaccination. Adults were given seasonal inactivated influenza vaccine (Fluvarix), and sorted blood CD4 subsets were followed by TCRB sequencing before and after vaccination. To be eligible, subjects had to live in the community and must not have received influenza vaccine in the previous 6 months. Exclusions included influenza vaccine contraindications, substance abuse, HIV/AIDS, active malignancy, immunomodulatory medication and active illness such as respiratory infection. At each time point, somewhere between roughly 40 and 100 mL of blood was taken. Non-naive CD4+CXCR5+PD-1+ cells were defined as circulating Tfh and were sorted into ICOS+CD38+ and ICOS-CD38- fractions. Either Ficoll-Paque PLUS or SepMate separation was used to isolate PBMC. Before DNA extraction, cell subsets were sorted from PBMC on a BD FACS Aria.

The study at large found these results: Because only about 8.5-20% of the analyzed cells gave productive TCRB sequences, there was no way to sample rare clonotypes. ICOS+CD38+ cTfh clonality correlated with the frequency of that population, and its change correlated with the change in circulating plasmablast frequency. A recurrent oligoclonal ICOS+CD38+ cTfh response containing tetramer and AIM influenza-specific clonotypes was recalled by successive annual vaccinations. Day 7 ICOS+CD38+ clones were most often found later in ICOS-CD38- cTfh, suggesting that subset may serve as a memory reservoir.

The receptor library was made with the immunoSEQ multiplex PCR assay. Adaptive Biotechnologies handled the TCRB amplification, library preparation, sequencing and preliminary bioinformatics at Survey level resolution. For TCRB sequencing, genomic DNA from sorted cTfh populations was amplified by multiplex PCR. In the original analysis: Clonality was calculated in R as 1 minus normalized Shannon entropy, and the Gini index was computed with the R package ineq. The overlap score was defined as the summed counts of shared sequences divided by the total counts of all sequences in both compared samples. Fisher's exact test, with an assumed theoretical repertoire of 10^7 TCRB sequences, was used to assess the significance of shared clonotypes. Not all clones reach the TCRdb copy of this immuneACCESS table, which keeps in-frame sequences only. Checked studies attribute under half of the gap to unresolved V genes and leave the rest unexplained. D and trimming come from the DNA, and the V and J calls and clone size come from that table. This sample is represented by several thousand clones; roughly 85% of them were singletons. The biggest ten clones account for over 1.5% of the sample.

This specimen consisted of CXCR5+ CD38- circulating T follicular helper cells from blood, obtained on the day of influenza vaccination. Per the publication, the cell subset or site label means: circulating Tfh, non-naive CD4+CXCR5+PD-1+ (ICOS+CD38+ or ICOS-CD38-). The receptor chain draws on TRBV5-6 and TRBJ2-1; no D gene call is confident. The sequence was collected from an adult who received the influenza vaccine. CDR3 loop: CASSLPYNEQFF. The bases read TGTGCCAGCAGCTTACCCTACAATGAGCAGTTCTTC.